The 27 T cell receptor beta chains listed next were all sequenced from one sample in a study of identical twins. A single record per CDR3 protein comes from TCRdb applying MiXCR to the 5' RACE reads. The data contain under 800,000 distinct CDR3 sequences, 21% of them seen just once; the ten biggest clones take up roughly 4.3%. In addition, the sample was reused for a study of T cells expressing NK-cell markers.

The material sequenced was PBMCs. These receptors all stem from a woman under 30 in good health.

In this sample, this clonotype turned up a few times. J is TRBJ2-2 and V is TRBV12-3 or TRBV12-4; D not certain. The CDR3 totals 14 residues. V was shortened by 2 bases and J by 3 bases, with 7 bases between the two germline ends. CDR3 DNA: TGTGCCAGCAGTTTATTAATGTACACCGGGGAGCTGTTTTTT. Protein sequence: CASSLLMYTGELFF.

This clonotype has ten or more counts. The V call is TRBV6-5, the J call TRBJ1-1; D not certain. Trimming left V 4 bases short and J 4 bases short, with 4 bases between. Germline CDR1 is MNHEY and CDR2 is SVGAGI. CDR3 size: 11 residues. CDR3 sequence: CASSFLTEAFF. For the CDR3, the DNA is TGTGCCAGCAGTTTCCTCACTGAAGCTTTCTTT.

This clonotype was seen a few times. For the CDR3, the DNA is TGCAGTGCTAGAGCCCCCGTTCGGCGGACTGAAGCTTTCTTT. Encoded protein: CSARAPVRRTEAFF. The gene calls are TRBV20-1 and TRBJ1-1; unclear D gene. Germline V gene sequence: CDR1 DFQATT, CDR2 SNEGSKA (reference sequence). The CDR3 extends over 14 amino acids. V gave up 1 base and J gave up 5 bases, with 14 bases separating them.

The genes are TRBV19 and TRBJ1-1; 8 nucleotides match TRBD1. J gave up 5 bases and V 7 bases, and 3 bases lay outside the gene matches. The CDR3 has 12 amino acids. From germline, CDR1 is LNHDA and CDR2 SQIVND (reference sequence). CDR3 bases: TGTGCCAGTATGCGACAGGGGACTGAAGCTTTCTTT. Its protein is CASMRQGTEAFF. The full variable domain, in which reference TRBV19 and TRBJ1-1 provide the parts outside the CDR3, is DGGITQSPKYLFRKEGQNVTLSCEQNLNHDAMYWYRQDPGQGLRLIYYSQIVNDFQKGDIAEGYSVSREKKESFPLTVTSAQKNPTAFYLCASMRQGTEAFFGQGTRLTVV.

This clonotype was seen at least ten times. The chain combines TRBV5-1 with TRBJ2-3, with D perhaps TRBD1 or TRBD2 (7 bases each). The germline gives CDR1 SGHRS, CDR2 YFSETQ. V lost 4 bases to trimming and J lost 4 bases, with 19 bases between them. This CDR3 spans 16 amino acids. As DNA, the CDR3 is TGCGCCAGCAGCGTACTCCGGGACAGCGGGGCAGATACGCAGTATTTT. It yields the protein CASSVLRDSGADTQYF.

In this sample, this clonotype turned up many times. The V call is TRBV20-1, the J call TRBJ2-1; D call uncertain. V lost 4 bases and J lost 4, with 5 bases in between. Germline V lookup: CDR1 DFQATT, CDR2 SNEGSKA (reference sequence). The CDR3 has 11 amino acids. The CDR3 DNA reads TGCAGTGCTACCGAATACAATGAGCAGTTCTTC. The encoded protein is CSATEYNEQFF.

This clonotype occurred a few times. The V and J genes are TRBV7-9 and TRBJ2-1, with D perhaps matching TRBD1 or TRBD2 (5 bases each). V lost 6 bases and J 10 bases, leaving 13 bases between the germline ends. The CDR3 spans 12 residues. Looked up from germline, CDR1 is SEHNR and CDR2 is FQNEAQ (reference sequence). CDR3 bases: TGTGCCAGCAGAATGGGGTGGGGGGAGCAGTTCTTC. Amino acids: CASRMGWGEQFF. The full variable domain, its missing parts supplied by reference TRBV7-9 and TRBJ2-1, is DTGVSQNPRHKITKRGQNVTFRCDPISEHNRLYWYRQTLGQGPEFLTYFQNEAQLEKSRLLSDRFSAERPKGSFSTLEIQRTEQGDSAMYLCASRMGWGEQFFGPGTRLTVL.

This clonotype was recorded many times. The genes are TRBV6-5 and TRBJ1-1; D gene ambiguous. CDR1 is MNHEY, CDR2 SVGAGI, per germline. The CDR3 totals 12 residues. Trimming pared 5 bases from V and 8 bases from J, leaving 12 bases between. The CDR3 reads CASSTHRWEAFF. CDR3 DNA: TGTGCCAGCAGTACCCACCGGTGGGAAGCTTTCTTT.

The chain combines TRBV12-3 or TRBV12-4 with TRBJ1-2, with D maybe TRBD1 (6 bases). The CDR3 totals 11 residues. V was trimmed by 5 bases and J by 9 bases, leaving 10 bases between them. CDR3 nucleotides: TGTGCCAGCAGTACAGGGTTCAGCTACACCTTC. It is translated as CASSTGFSYTF.

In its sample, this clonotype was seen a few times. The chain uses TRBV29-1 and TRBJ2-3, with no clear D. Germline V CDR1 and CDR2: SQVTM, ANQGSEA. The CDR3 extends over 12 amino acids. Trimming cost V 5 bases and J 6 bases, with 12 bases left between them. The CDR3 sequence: CSVIPTSDTQYF. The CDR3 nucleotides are TGCAGCGTTATCCCAACCTCGGATACGCAGTATTTT.

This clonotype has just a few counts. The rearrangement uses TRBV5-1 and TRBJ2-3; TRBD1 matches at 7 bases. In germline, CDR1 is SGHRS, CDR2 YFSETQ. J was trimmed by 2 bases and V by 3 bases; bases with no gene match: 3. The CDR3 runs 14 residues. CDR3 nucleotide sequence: TGCGCCAGCAGCTGGGACAGCCTCACAGATACGCAGTATTTT. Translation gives CASSWDSLTDTQYF.

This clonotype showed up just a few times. This chain's CDR3 is CASSHTSGSLVEQFF. CDR3 DNA: TGTGCCAGCAGTCATACTAGCGGGAGCTTAGTTGAGCAGTTCTTC. The chain employs TRBV12-3 or TRBV12-4 and TRBJ2-1; 11 bases map to TRBD2. The CDR3 extends over 15 amino acids. The V gene end was trimmed by 5 bases and the J gene end by 9 bases; junction bases not matched to a gene: 9.

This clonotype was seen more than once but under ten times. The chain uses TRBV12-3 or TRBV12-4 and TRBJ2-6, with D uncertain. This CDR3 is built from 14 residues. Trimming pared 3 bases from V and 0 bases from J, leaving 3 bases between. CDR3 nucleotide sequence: TGTGCCAGCAGTTTTGGCTCTGGGGCCAACGTCCTGACTTTC. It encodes CASSFGSGANVLTF.

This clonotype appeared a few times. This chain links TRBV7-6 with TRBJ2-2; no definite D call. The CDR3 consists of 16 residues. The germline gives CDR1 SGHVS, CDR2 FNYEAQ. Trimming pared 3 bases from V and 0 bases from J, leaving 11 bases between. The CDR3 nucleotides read TGTGCCAGCAGCTTTAACCCCTTTGCGAACACCGGGGAGCTGTTTTTT. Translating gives CASSFNPFANTGELFF.

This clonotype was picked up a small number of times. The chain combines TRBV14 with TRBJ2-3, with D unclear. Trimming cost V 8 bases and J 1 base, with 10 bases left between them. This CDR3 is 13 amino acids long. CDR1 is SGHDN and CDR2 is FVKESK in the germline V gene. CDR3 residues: CASGYLGTDTQYF. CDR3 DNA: TGTGCCAGCGGGTACCTCGGCACAGATACGCAGTATTTT. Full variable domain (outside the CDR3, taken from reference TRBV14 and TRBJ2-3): EAGVTQFPSHSVIEKGQTVTLRCDPISGHDNLYWYRRVMGKEIKFLLHFVKESKQDESGMPNNRFLAERTGGTYSTLKVQPAELEDSGVYFCASGYLGTDTQYFGPGTRLTVL.

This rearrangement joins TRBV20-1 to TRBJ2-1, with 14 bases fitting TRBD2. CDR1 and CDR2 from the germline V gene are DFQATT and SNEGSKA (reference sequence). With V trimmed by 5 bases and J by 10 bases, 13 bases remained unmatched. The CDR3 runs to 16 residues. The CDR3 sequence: CSAATRLAGGPGEQFF. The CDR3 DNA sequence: TGCAGTGCTGCTACCAGACTAGCGGGGGGGCCGGGAGAGCAGTTCTTC.

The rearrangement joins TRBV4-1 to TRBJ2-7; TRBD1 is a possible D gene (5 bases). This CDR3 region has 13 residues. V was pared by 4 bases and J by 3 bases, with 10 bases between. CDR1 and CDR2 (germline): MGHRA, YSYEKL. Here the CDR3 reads CASSLWTHYEQYF. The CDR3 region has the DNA TGCGCCAGCAGCCTATGGACACACTACGAGCAGTACTTC.

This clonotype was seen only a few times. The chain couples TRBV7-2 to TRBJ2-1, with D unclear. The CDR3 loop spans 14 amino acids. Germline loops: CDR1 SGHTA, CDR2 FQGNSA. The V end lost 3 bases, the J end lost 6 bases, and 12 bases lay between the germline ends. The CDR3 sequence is CASSFWGRSNEQFF. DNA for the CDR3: TGTGCCAGCAGCTTCTGGGGTAGAAGCAATGAGCAGTTCTTC.

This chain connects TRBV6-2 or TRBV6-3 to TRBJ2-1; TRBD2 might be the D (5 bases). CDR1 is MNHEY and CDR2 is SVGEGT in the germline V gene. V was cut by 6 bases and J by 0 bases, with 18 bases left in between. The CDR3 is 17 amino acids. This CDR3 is CASSEGGLLSSYNEQFF. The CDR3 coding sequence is TGTGCCAGCAGCGAAGGCGGACTCCTGAGCTCCTACAATGAGCAGTTCTTC.

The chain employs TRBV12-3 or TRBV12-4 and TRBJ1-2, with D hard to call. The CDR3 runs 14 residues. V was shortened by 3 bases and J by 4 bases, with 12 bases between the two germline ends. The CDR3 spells CASSLGMLAYGYTF. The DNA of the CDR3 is TGTGCCAGCAGTTTGGGGATGCTAGCCTATGGCTACACCTTC.

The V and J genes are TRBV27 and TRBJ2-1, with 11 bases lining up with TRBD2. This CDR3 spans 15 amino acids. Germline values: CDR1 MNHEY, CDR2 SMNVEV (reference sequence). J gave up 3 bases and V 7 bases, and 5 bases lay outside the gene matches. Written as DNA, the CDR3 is TGTGCCAGCAAAACCCTAGCGGGAGGCTACAATGAGCAGTTCTTC. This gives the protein CASKTLAGGYNEQFF.

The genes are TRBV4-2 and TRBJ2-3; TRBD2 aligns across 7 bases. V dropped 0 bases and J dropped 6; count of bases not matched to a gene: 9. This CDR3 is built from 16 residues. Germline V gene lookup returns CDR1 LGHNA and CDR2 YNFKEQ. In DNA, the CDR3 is TGTGCCAGCAGCCAAGAGTCGGCGGGGGAAGGCGATACGCAGTATTTT. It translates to CASSQESAGEGDTQYF.

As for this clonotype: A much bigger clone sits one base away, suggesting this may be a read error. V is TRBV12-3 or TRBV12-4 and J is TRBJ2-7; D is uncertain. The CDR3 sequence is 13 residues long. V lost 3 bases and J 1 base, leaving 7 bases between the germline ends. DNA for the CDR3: TGTGCCAGCAGTTTCGTCCAGTCCTACGAGCAGTACTTC. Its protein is CASSFVQSYEQYF.

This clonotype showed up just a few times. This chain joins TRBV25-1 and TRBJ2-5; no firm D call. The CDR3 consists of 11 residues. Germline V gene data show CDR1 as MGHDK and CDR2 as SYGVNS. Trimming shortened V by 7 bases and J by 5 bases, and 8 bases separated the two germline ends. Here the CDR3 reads CASMNWETQYF. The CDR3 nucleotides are TGTGCCAGCATGAATTGGGAGACCCAGTACTTC.

The CDR3 here is CSATPLDRAVHTEAFF. DNA for the CDR3: TGCAGCGCAACACCCCTCGACCGGGCCGTCCACACTGAAGCTTTCTTT. The chain uses TRBV29-1 and TRBJ1-1; D is unresolved. Germline values: CDR1 SQVTM, CDR2 ANQGSEA. Trimming pared 7 bases from V and 3 bases from J, leaving 24 bases between. The CDR3 consists of 16 residues.

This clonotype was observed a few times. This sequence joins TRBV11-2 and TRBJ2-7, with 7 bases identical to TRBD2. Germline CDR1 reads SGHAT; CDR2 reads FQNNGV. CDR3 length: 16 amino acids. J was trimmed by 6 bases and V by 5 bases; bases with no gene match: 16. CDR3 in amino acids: CASSDPIKRGRSEQYF. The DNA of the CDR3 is TGTGCCAGCAGCGACCCGATTAAGCGGGGCCGGAGCGAGCAGTACTTC.

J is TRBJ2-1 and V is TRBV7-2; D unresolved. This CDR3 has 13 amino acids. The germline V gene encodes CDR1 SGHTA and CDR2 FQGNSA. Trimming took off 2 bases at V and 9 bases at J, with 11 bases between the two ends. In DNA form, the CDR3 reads TGTGCCAGCAGCTTATTCCTCGGGTTTGAGCAGTTCTTC. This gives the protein CASSLFLGFEQFF.